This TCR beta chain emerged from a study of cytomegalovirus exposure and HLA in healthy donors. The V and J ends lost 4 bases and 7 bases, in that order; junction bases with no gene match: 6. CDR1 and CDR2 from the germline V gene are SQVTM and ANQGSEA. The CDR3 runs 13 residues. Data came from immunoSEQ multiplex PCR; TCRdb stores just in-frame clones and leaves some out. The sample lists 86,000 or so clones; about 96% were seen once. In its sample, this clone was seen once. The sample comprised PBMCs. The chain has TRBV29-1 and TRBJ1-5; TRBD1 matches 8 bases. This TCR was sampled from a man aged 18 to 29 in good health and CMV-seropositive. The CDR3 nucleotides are TGCAGCGTTGGAGGACAGGGACAACAGCCCCAGCATTTT. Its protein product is CSVGGQGQQPQHF.